The clone carrying this T cell receptor beta chain was recorded many times. The entry originates in a study of T cells in Graves' hyperthyroidism and ophthalmopathy. Study overall: Sampling of peripheral blood happened at initial diagnosis, prior to any treatment.

The CDR3 loop spans 15 amino acids. In germline, CDR1 is GTSNPN, CDR2 SVGIG (reference sequence). The V end lost 2 bases, the J end lost 5 bases, and 15 bases lay between the germline ends. Used for diagnoses were clinical symptoms, serum thyroxine and TRAb, thyroid ultrasound and orbital computed tomography. The CDR3 regions of TCR beta were amplified from RNA transcripts. The primer set for the first-round RT-PCR of the TCR CDR3 was HTBI. TCRdb re-derived calls from the multiplex PCR reads in MiXCR, one entry per CDR3 protein. The sample lists about 740,000 distinct CDR3 sequences, around 13% occurring once.

The sequenced sample consisted of blood. The clonotype was recovered from a woman aged 18-29 years with Graves' hyperthyroidism. This chain connects TRBV30 to TRBJ2-2; tentatively, D is TRBD1 or TRBD2 (5 bases each). The CDR3 DNA sequence: TGTGCCTGGAGTCCCGGGGCCCTGAGGACCGGGGAGCTGTTTTTT. It translates to CAWSPGALRTGELFF.